The present T cell receptor (beta chain) was sequenced within a study of blood T cell repertoires in COVID-19 (dated by TCRdb to about 2020). Background for the entire study: Collaborator samples came from the United States, Italy and Spain and covered acute and convalescent phases of COVID-19. The repertoires were released in a freely available public database meant as a resource for research on the immune response to SARS-CoV-2. Samples came from the ongoing ImmuneRACE study (first 160 participants) plus 1,254 subjects from 6 global collaborators. Deeply sampled blood TCRbeta repertoires from subjects exposed to, actively infected with, or recovered from COVID-19 were included in the dataset. The prospective study material was composed of cDNA or gDNA derived from T cells, B-cell-depleted T cells, or PBMCs. Nearly every sample came with metadata listing a de-identified subject ID, COVID-19 status, age in years and sex. Where HLA class I and class II types were available, the types were taken from metadata supplied by the sample provider, not from assay-based typing. Summary of the overall study and its limitations: The amount of clinical and demographic metadata varied by source and participant and was provided uncurated.

Comment on this clone: Its target antigen remains unknown. No much larger clonotype is one base removed from it; base qualities were not supplied.

Via the germline V gene, CDR1 is MGHRA and CDR2 YSYEKL. The CDR3 sequence holds 16 residues, the cysteine and phenylalanine included. Only the CDR3 portion is preserved as DNA: 48 bases, with reading frame beginning at the first base. Between the V and J ends, shortened by 2 bases and 2 bases respectively, the junction contains 15 bases. Whole blood was collected in K2EDTA tubes by collaborating institutions according to the institutions' own protocols. For TCRbeta analysis, collaborators shipped samples in one of three forms: frozen whole blood, isolated PBMCs, or DNA extracted from either of those sample types. TCRbeta CDR3 regions were amplified from genomic DNA by means of the immunoSEQ Assay, a bias-controlled multiplex PCR. The authors' analysis ran thus. The number of nucleated cells in each sample was estimated from the amplification of reference gene primers within the assay. To quantify the absolute abundance of each unique TCRbeta CDR3 rearrangement, sequence reads were collapsed and filtered. For each sample, productive Simpson clonality was calculated as the square root of Simpson's diversity index across productive rearrangements. TCRdb obtained this table from immuneACCESS and retained in-frame rearrangements with V and J assigned. These tables miss some clones; where compared with another copy, unresolved V genes account for less than half of the shortfall, and the remainder is unexplained. The D gene and trimming were derived from the DNA, and the V and J assignments and clone size from that table. The sample table contains around 260,000 clones; only one count was recorded for 65% to 90% of them. Clones ranked in the top ten supply nearly 2% of the sample.

This receptor was taken from a man between 25 and 39 years old with active or convalescent COVID-19. The sequencing sample was made of peripheral blood. The rearrangement joined TRBV4-1 to TRBJ1-2; the D gene is possibly TRBD1, with 5 bases matching. The nucleotide sequence is TGCGCCAGCAGCCAAAACGCGGGACCATCAAACTATGGCTACACCTTC. This codes for CASSQNAGPSNYGYTF.